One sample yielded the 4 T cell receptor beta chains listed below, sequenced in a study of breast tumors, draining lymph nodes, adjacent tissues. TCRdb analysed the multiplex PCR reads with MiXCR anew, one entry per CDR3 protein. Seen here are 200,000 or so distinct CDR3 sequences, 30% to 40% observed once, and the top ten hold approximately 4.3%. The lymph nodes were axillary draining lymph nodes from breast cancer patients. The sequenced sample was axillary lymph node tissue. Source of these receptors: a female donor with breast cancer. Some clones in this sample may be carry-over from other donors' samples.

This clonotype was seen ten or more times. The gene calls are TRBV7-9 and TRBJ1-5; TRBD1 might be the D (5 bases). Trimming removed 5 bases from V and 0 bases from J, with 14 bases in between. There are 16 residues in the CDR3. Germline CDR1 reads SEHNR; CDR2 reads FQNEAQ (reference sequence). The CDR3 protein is CASSPGPGDSNQPQHF. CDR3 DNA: TGTGCCAGCAGCCCGGGGCCAGGAGATAGCAATCAGCCCCAGCATTTT.

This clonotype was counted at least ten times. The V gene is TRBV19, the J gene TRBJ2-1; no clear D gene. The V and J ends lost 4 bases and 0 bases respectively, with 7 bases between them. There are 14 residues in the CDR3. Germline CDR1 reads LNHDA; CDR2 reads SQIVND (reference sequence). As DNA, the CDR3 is TGTGCCAGTAGTAAAGGCGCCTCCTACAATGAGCAGTTCTTC. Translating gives CASSKGASYNEQFF. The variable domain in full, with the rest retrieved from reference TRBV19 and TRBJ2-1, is DGGITQSPKYLFRKEGQNVTLSCEQNLNHDAMYWYRQDPGQGLRLIYYSQIVNDFQKGDIAEGYSVSREKKESFPLTVTSAQKNPTAFYLCASSKGASYNEQFFGPGTRLTVL.

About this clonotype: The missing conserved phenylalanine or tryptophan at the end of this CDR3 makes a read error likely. CDR3 in amino acids: CAGSLGLGGELFV. The DNA of the CDR3 is TGTGCCGGCAGCCTGGGACTAGGGGGGGAGCTGTTTGTT. The chain recombines TRBV9 with TRBJ2-2; 8 bases match TRBD2. Germline lookup yields CDR1 SGDLS and CDR2 YYNGEE. CDR3 length: 13 amino acids.

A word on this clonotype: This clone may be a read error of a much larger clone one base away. The CDR3 DNA follows: TGTGCCAGCACTTCCCTAGGGGGAGCACGCTCTGGGGCCAACGTCCTGACTTTC. Protein: CASTSLGGARSGANVLTF. The V gene is TRBV6-2 or TRBV6-3, the J gene TRBJ2-6; D perhaps matches TRBD1 (6 bases). CDR3 length equals 18 residues. The germline CDR1 and CDR2 sequences are MNHEY and SVGEGT. V shed 7 bases and J shed 0 bases, with 19 bases lying between them.